Here is one T cell receptor beta chain with its context. Its matching antigen is unknown. Individual cDNA molecules each received unique molecular identifiers attached to them. TCRdb independently ran MiXCR on the 5' RACE reads; one entry per CDR3 protein. The sample lists some 64,000 distinct CDR3 sequences, 7% to 10% occurring once. The data belong to a study of early T cells in non-severe SARS-CoV-2 infection. Overall study context: Whole-blood bulk RNA, unsorted, was sequenced, and chains were unpaired. Findings and caveats of the study: Lookups in VDJdb leaned toward anti-spike CD8 responses and missed private and CD4 specificities.

Germline CDR1 and CDR2: MNHEY and SVGEGT. The CDR3 consists of 16 residues. The V gene end was trimmed by 6 bases and the J gene end by 1 base; junction bases not matched to a gene: 10. The TCR originated in an adult who was a healthcare worker with PCR-confirmed SARS-CoV-2 infection or an uninfected control (not recorded which). Sequenced material: whole blood, taken at baseline. The gene calls are TRBV6-2 or TRBV6-3 and TRBJ2-7; 9 bases are a match to TRBD2. CDR3 residues: CASRGHSGRLSYEQYF. The CDR3 nucleotides read TGTGCCAGCAGGGGACACAGCGGGAGGTTATCCTACGAGCAGTACTTC.